Following are 27 T cell receptor beta chains from one sample sequenced in a study of early T cells in non-severe SARS-CoV-2 infection. Each CDR3 protein is one row after TCRdb ran MiXCR on the 5' RACE reads. The sample consists of tens of thousands of distinct CDR3 sequences, 20% to 25% of them appearing once. The source material was whole blood, sampled at baseline. The receptor set was obtained from an adult who was a healthcare worker with PCR-confirmed SARS-CoV-2 infection or an uninfected control (not recorded which).

V is TRBV20-1 and J is TRBJ1-6, with a weak D call TRBD1 (5 bases). Germline assignment: CDR1 DFQATT and CDR2 SNEGSKA (reference sequence). The CDR3 sequence is 13 residues long. Trimming removed 6 bases from V and 9 bases from J, with 15 bases in between. The CDR3 nucleotides read TGCAGTGCAAAGCCCGACACAGGTTCACCCCTCCACTTT. Its translation is CSAKPDTGSPLHF.

This chain uses TRBV10-3 with TRBJ2-6, with D perhaps TRBD1 (5 bases). Germline CDR1 ENHRY, CDR2 SYGVKD. This CDR3 spans 17 amino acids. Trimming removed 3 bases from V and 0 bases from J, with 12 bases in between. The CDR3 sequence: CAISEGAYPSGANVLTF. The CDR3 DNA is TGTGCCATCAGTGAAGGGGCCTATCCCTCTGGGGCCAACGTCCTGACTTTC.

The chain combines TRBV3-1 with TRBJ1-4; unclear D gene. Germline assignment: CDR1 LGHDT and CDR2 YNNKEL (reference sequence). V was clipped by 1 base and J by 4 bases, with 16 bases between them. The CDR3 length is 17 residues. CDR3 region: CASSQGTLLWGNEKLFF. Here the CDR3 DNA reads TGTGCCAGCAGCCAAGGGACCCTTCTCTGGGGTAATGAAAAACTGTTTTTT.

This clonotype was seen a handful of times. The chain carries TRBV7-9 and TRBJ1-6; D is unresolved. V lost 9 bases, J lost 0 bases, and 6 bases lay in between. The CDR3 is made up of 13 amino acids. The V gene's germline CDR1 is SEHNR and CDR2 FQNEAQ (reference sequence). In DNA form, the CDR3 reads TGTGCCAGTGGAGGCTCCTATAATTCACCCCTCCACTTT. It is translated as CASGGSYNSPLHF.

This clonotype was observed a few times. The genes are TRBV20-1 and TRBJ1-5, with D perhaps TRBD1 (6 bases). The length of the CDR3 is 15 residues. Per germline, CDR1 DFQATT and CDR2 SNEGSKA (reference sequence). V was shortened by 1 base and J by 0 bases, with 10 bases between the two germline ends. The CDR3 region has the DNA TGCAGTGCTAGAGCAGGGGCGGATAGCAATCAGCCCCAGCATTTT. It yields the protein CSARAGADSNQPQHF.

The table lists this clonotype with a few counts. V is TRBV3-1 and J is TRBJ2-3; 9 bases fit TRBD2. V shed 4 bases, J shed 6 bases, and the junction held 5 bases outside the gene matches. In germline, CDR1 is LGHDT, CDR2 YNNKEL (reference sequence). This CDR3 contains 14 residues. The CDR3 DNA reads TGTGCCAGCAGCCCGCGGGGGGGCCGTGATACGCAGTATTTT. Amino acid sequence: CASSPRGGRDTQYF.

This chain uses TRBV30 with TRBJ1-6; 9 bases map to TRBD1. V shed 4 bases, J shed 10 bases, and the junction held 5 bases outside the gene matches. The CDR3 totals 13 residues. Germline V CDR1 and CDR2: GTSNPN, SVGIG (reference sequence). CDR3 in DNA: TGTGCCTGGAAGGACAGGGGCGAGTCACCCCTCCACTTT. It translates to CAWKDRGESPLHF.

The chain combines TRBV7-9 with TRBJ2-3; 8 nucleotides match TRBD1. The CDR3 has 15 amino acids. Looked up from germline, CDR1 is SEHNR and CDR2 is FQNEAQ (reference sequence). V shed 3 bases, J shed 5 bases, and the junction held 7 bases outside the gene matches. The CDR3 here is CASSFWQGAGDTQYF. CDR3 in DNA: TGTGCCAGCAGCTTTTGGCAGGGGGCGGGAGATACGCAGTATTTT.

The chain is built from TRBV15 and TRBJ1-1, with 7 bases that match TRBD1. The V gene end was trimmed by 2 bases and the J gene end by 1 base; junction bases not matched to a gene: 1. The CDR3 runs 14 residues. Per the germline V gene, CDR1 is LNHNV and CDR2 is YYDKDF (reference sequence). CDR3 DNA sequence: TGTGCCACCAGCAGACGACAGGGGAACACTGAAGCTTTCTTT. Its protein is CATSRRQGNTEAFF.

This clonotype came up a few times. This chain joins TRBV6-1 and TRBJ2-2; possibly TRBD1 for D (6 bases). In germline, CDR1 is MNHNS, CDR2 SASEGT. The V end was cut by 3 bases, the J end by 6 bases, with 11 bases between. This CDR3 is 14 amino acids long. The CDR3 sequence: CASSESGASGELFF. CDR3 DNA sequence: TGTGCCAGCAGTGAGTCAGGGGCCTCCGGGGAGCTGTTTTTT.

This clonotype was counted ten times or more. The chain recombines TRBV7-9 with TRBJ1-1; no clear D. The CDR3 is made up of 14 amino acids. V was cut by 1 base and J by 6 bases, with 12 bases left in between. Germline CDR1 reads SEHNR; CDR2 reads FQNEAQ (reference sequence). CDR3 in amino acids: CASSLDSGLAEAFF. The CDR3 region has the DNA TGTGCCAGCAGCTTAGATTCGGGCCTCGCTGAAGCTTTCTTT.

The chain links TRBV12-3 or TRBV12-4 to TRBJ2-1, with D perhaps matching TRBD1 (5 bases). CDR3 length: 15 amino acids. V was pared by 1 base and J by 0 bases, with 7 bases between. This CDR3 reads CASSLGGGSYNEQFF. The CDR3 coding sequence is TGTGCCAGCAGTTTAGGGGGCGGCTCCTACAATGAGCAGTTCTTC.

This clonotype occurred a few times. This sequence joins TRBV5-1 and TRBJ1-2; D is unresolved. Trimming left V 5 bases short and J 3 bases short, with 11 bases between. The CDR3 is made up of 13 amino acids. Germline CDR1 SGHRS, CDR2 YFSETQ. The CDR3: CASSETPDYGYTF. DNA of the CDR3: TGCGCCAGCAGTGAGACCCCGGACTATGGCTACACCTTC. The whole variable domain, remainder taken from reference TRBV5-1 and TRBJ1-2, is KAGVTQTPRYLIKTRGQQVTLSCSPISGHRSVSWYQQTPGQGLQFLFEYFSETQRNKGNFPGRFSGRQFSNSRSEMNVSTLELGDSALYLCASSETPDYGYTFGSGTRLTVV.

J is TRBJ1-1 and V is TRBV3-1; no definite D call. Germline CDR1 reads LGHDT; CDR2 reads YNNKEL (reference sequence). This CDR3 comprises 12 residues. V was trimmed by 5 bases and J by 1 base, leaving 5 bases between them. CDR3 bases: TGTGCCAGCAGCGAAGCGAACACTGAAGCTTTCTTT. Protein: CASSEANTEAFF.

This chain connects TRBV5-1 to TRBJ1-1, with D possibly being TRBD1 (6 bases). The germline gives CDR1 SGHRS, CDR2 YFSETQ. There are 13 residues in the CDR3. V shed 0 bases and J shed 7 bases, with 10 bases lying between them. CDR3 in amino acids: CASSLDREGEAFF. The CDR3 DNA sequence: TGCGCCAGCAGCTTGGACAGGGAGGGTGAAGCTTTCTTT.

The V and J genes are TRBV9 and TRBJ1-4; 8 bases are shared with TRBD1. The CDR3 runs 14 residues. Germline-derived CDR1 and CDR2 are SGDLS and YYNGEE. V was clipped by 7 bases and J by 8 bases; unmatched bases: 10. CDR3 region: CASASDREGEKLFF. CDR3 nucleotides: TGTGCCAGCGCCTCGGACAGGGAGGGGGAAAAACTGTTTTTT.

This clonotype has ten or more counts. The chain recombines TRBV12-3 or TRBV12-4 with TRBJ1-1; TRBD1 is a possible D gene (5 bases). Trimming removed 4 bases from V and 5 bases from J, with 14 bases in between. The CDR3 sequence is 14 residues long. The CDR3 DNA is TGTGCCAGCAGTTGGGCGGGGGGTCTGACTGAAGCTTTCTTT. Protein sequence: CASSWAGGLTEAFF.

This chain links TRBV12-3 or TRBV12-4 with TRBJ1-2, with D uncertain. V was shortened by 5 bases and J by 0 bases, with 10 bases between the two germline ends. The CDR3 consists of 14 residues. The CDR3 bases are TGTGCCAGCAGTGCTACCTTAGCTAACTATGGCTACACCTTC. This gives the protein CASSATLANYGYTF.

V gene TRBV7-6 combines with J gene TRBJ1-5; maybe TRBD1 (6 bases). The germline CDR1 and CDR2 sequences are SGHVS and FNYEAQ. The CDR3 covers 13 residues. V was trimmed by 5 bases and J by 11 bases, leaving 16 bases between them. DNA for the CDR3: TGTGCCAGCAGCCGGGACATAGCCCAGGCCCAGCATTTT. It encodes CASSRDIAQAQHF.

V usage is TRBV5-8 and J usage is TRBJ2-3; TRBD2 agrees at 10 bases. CDR3 size: 15 residues. The junction had 5 bases not matched to a gene; V was cut back by 5 bases and J by 2 bases. Germline values: CDR1 SGHTS, CDR2 YDEGEE. CDR3 sequence (DNA): TGTGCCAGCAGTCGAGGACTAGCGGACACAGATACGCAGTATTTT. Its translation is CASSRGLADTDTQYF.

This rearrangement joins TRBV20-1 to TRBJ2-3; the match to TRBD1 covers 7 bases. CDR1 and CDR2 (germline): DFQATT, SNEGSKA (reference sequence). This CDR3 spans 16 amino acids. With 5 bases clipped from V and 2 bases from J, the junction kept 13 bases outside the gene matches. Written as DNA, the CDR3 is TGCAGTGCTGCAGTCCCGGGACAGTATCACACAGATACGCAGTATTTT. Its protein product is CSAAVPGQYHTDTQYF.

This clonotype came up a few times. The chain joins TRBV5-1 to TRBJ1-5; 8 nucleotides agree with TRBD1. The germline V gene has CDR1 SGHRS and CDR2 YFSETQ. Losses at the gene ends were 1 base for V and 6 bases for J; bases not matched to a gene: 3. The CDR3 covers 14 residues. The CDR3 region has the DNA TGCGCCAGCAGCTTGTCAGGGGGCAGTCAGCCCCAGCATTTT. This sequence encodes CASSLSGGSQPQHF.

This clonotype was detected a few times. J is TRBJ2-1 and V is TRBV7-2; TRBD2 matches at 13 bases. The ends lost 5 bases at V and 7 bases at J; junction bases unmatched: 8. Germline V gene lookup returns CDR1 SGHTA and CDR2 FQGNSA. The length of the CDR3 is 16 residues. The DNA of the CDR3 is TGTGCCAGCAGCCCCGCGGGACTAGCGGGGAATAATGAGCAGTTCTTC. This gives the protein CASSPAGLAGNNEQFF.

The sample holds a few counts of this clonotype. J is TRBJ1-1 and V is TRBV3-1; TRBD1 matches at 7 bases. V trimming: 3 bases; J trimming: 0 bases; junction bases outside the gene matches: 7. The CDR3 totals 16 residues. CDR1 LGHDT and CDR2 YNNKEL come from the germline V gene (reference sequence). CDR3 loop: CASSHQGQLMNTEAFF. The CDR3 bases are TGTGCCAGCAGCCACCAGGGACAGTTGATGAACACTGAAGCTTTCTTT.

As concerns this clonotype: The germline gene is not matched at one end of the junction; a read error may be the cause. V is TRBV4-1 and J is TRBJ2-7, with D possibly being TRBD2 (6 bases). This CDR3 comprises 15 residues. The germline V gene encodes CDR1 MGHRA and CDR2 YSYEKL. CDR3 sequence reads: CASNQPLSGPWEQYF. For the CDR3, the DNA is TGCGCCAGCAACCAACCCCTGAGCGGGCCCTGGGAGCAGTACTTC.

CDR3 sequence: CASSSGTSGGNTGELFF. The DNA for the CDR3 is TGTGCCAGCAGTTCCGGGACTAGCGGGGGGAACACCGGGGAGCTGTTTTTT. The chain links TRBV6-5 to TRBJ2-2, with 14 bases matching TRBD2. CDR3 size: 17 residues. Germline assignment: CDR1 MNHEY and CDR2 SVGAGI. J lost 1 base, V lost 4 bases, and 2 bases had no gene match.

This chain connects TRBV4-1 to TRBJ2-1; a weak D match, TRBD2 (5 bases). There are 13 residues in the CDR3. CDR1 and CDR2 (germline): MGHRA, YSYEKL. V dropped 4 bases and J dropped 7 bases, with 11 bases sitting between them. Here the CDR3 reads CASSPFRGNEQFF. Written as DNA, the CDR3 is TGCGCCAGCAGCCCATTTCGGGGAAATGAGCAGTTCTTC.